A single sample is the source of the 2 T cell receptor beta chains below, sequenced in a study of T cell repertoires in cytomegalovirus infection. MiXCR, applied by TCRdb to the reads, yields one record per CDR3 protein. Of about 830,000 distinct CDR3 sequences in the sample, less than 35% were seen once. These receptors' targets are unknown. The sample in question was cultured CD8+ T cells from PBMCs, obtained from culture after CMV antigen stimulation. These receptors were obtained from a human donor in good health (CMV status not recorded). Some clones in this sample may be carry-over from other donors' samples.

The V and J genes are TRBV20-1 and TRBJ2-2; unclear D gene. Trimming cost V 0 bases and J 3 bases, with 2 bases left between them. Germline V gene data show CDR1 as DFQATT and CDR2 as SNEGSKA (reference sequence). This CDR3 region has 12 residues. The CDR3 sequence: CSAREHTGELFF. The CDR3 region has the DNA TGCAGTGCTAGAGAGCACACCGGGGAGCTGTTTTTT.

Only a few counts were recorded for this clonotype. CDR3 residues: CASSQGLGEQFF. The CDR3 DNA sequence: TGCGCCAGCAGCCAGGGACTGGGTGAGCAGTTCTTC. The rearrangement links TRBV4-1 to TRBJ2-1, with D possibly being TRBD2 (6 bases). Germline V CDR1 and CDR2: MGHRA, YSYEKL. This CDR3 region has 12 residues. Deletions cut 3 bases from V and 9 bases from J, with 9 bases between.